Shown below are 8 T cell receptor beta chains from a single sample sequenced in a study of metastatic and nonmetastatic thyroid tumors (dated by TCRdb to about 2020). Preparation of the library involved PCR. Instrument on record: Illumina HiSeq 4000. TCRdb reprocessed the public reads (quality trimming at Q25 with fastp, clone calling with MiXCR) and kept in-frame beta chains. Counted in this sample were roughly 14,000 clones; 20% to 25% of them appeared once. The ten biggest clones cover roughly 7.7% of the sample. No treatment had been received by any patient before thyroid surgery. The material sequenced was tumor tissue. The source is a female donor with papillary thyroid cancer or a benign thyroid nodule (not recorded which). Some clones in this sample may be carry-over from other donors' samples.

This clone was recorded at least ten times. The chain employs TRBV18 and TRBJ1-1; perhaps TRBD1 as D (6 bases). The V and J ends lost 5 bases and 4 bases respectively, with 14 bases between them. Germline V gene lookup returns CDR1 KGHSH and CDR2 LQKENI. The CDR3 has 14 residues. The CDR3 sequence: CASSSLGQATEAFF. As DNA, the CDR3 is TGTGCCAGCTCATCCCTGGGACAAGCCACTGAAGCTTTCTTT.

This clone appeared a few times. This chain links TRBV6-1 with TRBJ2-1, with 7 nucleotides matching TRBD2. Per the germline V gene, CDR1 is MNHNS and CDR2 is SASEGT. The junction had 8 bases not matched to a gene; V was cut back by 6 bases and J by 3 bases. CDR3 length: 15 residues. This chain's CDR3 is CASSAPGGVYNEQFF. CDR3 nucleotide sequence: TGTGCCAGCAGCGCCCCGGGGGGTGTCTACAATGAGCAGTTCTTC.

At least ten counts were recorded for this clone. The rearrangement links TRBV5-1 to TRBJ2-7; the D gene is possibly TRBD2 (6 bases). CDR1 and CDR2 (germline): SGHRS, YFSETQ. V gave up 0 bases and J gave up 5 bases, with 9 bases separating them. The CDR3 sequence is 13 residues long. CDR3: CASSLAGDHEQYF. CDR3 nucleotides: TGCGCCAGCAGCTTGGCGGGGGACCACGAGCAGTACTTC.

This clone has a count of ten or more. The chain uses TRBV20-1 and TRBJ2-1, with 7 bases matching TRBD2. Germline assignment: CDR1 DFQATT and CDR2 SNEGSKA (reference sequence). After removal of 1 base from V and 5 bases from J, the junction contained 8 bases not matched to a gene. The CDR3 loop spans 15 amino acids. The CDR3 bases are TGCAGTGCTAGAGGAAGAGTAGCGGGTCACAATGAGCAGTTCTTC. Translation gives CSARGRVAGHNEQFF.

In the case of this clone: Since a much larger clone is just one base distant, this may be a read error. Other DNA variants within this sample encode the same CDR3. V and J are TRBV20-1 and TRBJ1-5, with no clear D. Germline values: CDR1 DFQATT, CDR2 SNEGSKA (reference sequence). The CDR3 consists of 12 residues. Trimming shortened V by 6 bases and J by 4 bases, and 10 bases separated the two germline ends. CDR3 coding DNA: TGCAGTGCAATATCAGGAAATCAGCCCCAGCATTTT. Amino acids: CSAISGNQPQHF.

This chain links TRBV28 with TRBJ1-1; no clear D. V was cut by 3 bases and J by 3 bases, with 2 bases left in between. Germline CDR1 reads MDHEN; CDR2 reads SYDVKM. This CDR3 has 11 residues. The CDR3 here is CASSFYTEAFF. The CDR3 DNA is TGTGCCAGCAGTTTCTACACTGAAGCTTTCTTT.

The CDR3 sequence: CAWEDWVGTDTQYF. For the CDR3, the DNA is TGTGCCTGGGAAGACTGGGTTGGTACAGATACGCAGTATTTT. The chain carries TRBV30 and TRBJ2-3, with no clear D. Trimming shortened V by 5 bases and J by 3 bases, and 15 bases separated the two germline ends. Germline lookup yields CDR1 GTSNPN and CDR2 SVGIG (reference sequence). The CDR3 is 14 amino acids.

Notes on this clone: The final CDR3 position lacks the conserved phenylalanine or tryptophan, pointing to a likely read error. The rearrangement uses TRBV11-1 and TRBJ2-3; TRBD1 matches 10 bases. Germline CDR1 and CDR2: SGHAT and FQDESV (reference sequence). The CDR3 extends over 15 amino acids. The V gene end was trimmed by 4 bases and the J gene end by 5 bases; junction bases not matched to a gene: 6. The CDR3 loop reads CASSSRGQGEDTQYY. The CDR3 bases are TGTGCCAGCAGCTCCCGCGGACAGGGGGAAGATACGCAGTATTAT.